The TCR beta chain described here comes from a study of OX40 agonist ivuxolimab in advanced cancers. Study information: Dose-escalation cases comprised hepatocellular carcinoma, melanoma, renal cell or head and neck cancer. Approximately 41% of patients had received prior checkpoint inhibitor therapy.

Trimming at V came to 4 bases and at J to 4 bases, leaving 1 base not matched to a gene. Germline V CDR1 and CDR2: WNHNN, SYGVQD (reference sequence). This CDR3 spans 13 amino acids. Only in-frame clones appear in the TCRdb table, and some are missing; sequencing was by immunoSEQ multiplex PCR. The top ten hold 6.2% of the sample, which has about 77,000 clones, around nine tenths seen once. This receptor was taken from an adult with an advanced solid tumor such as melanoma, head and neck, liver or kidney cancer. V and J are TRBV10-1 and TRBJ2-7, with TRBD2 identical over 10 bases. The starting material was CD4+ or CD8+ T cells sorted from blood, obtained in a trial of the OX40 agonist ivuxolimab. In nucleotides, the CDR3 is TGCGCCAGCAGTGCTAGCGGGAGTTACGAGCAGTACTTC. This sequence encodes CASSASGSYEQYF.